Listed here is a single TCR beta chain. The antigen is not known. This sample was taken from a study of T cell responses to AZD1222 COVID-19 vaccine. Trimming stripped 6 bases from V and 4 bases from J, with 18 bases between. This CDR3 has 15 amino acids. Per germline, CDR1 LNHDA and CDR2 SQIVND (reference sequence). Assay: immunoSEQ multiplex PCR; the TCRdb copy retains only in-frame clones and omits some. The data contain about 130,000 clones, 80% to 90% of them singletons. Whether given at about 4 or about 12 weeks, second doses were pooled. Broader study findings: Spike-specific TCR breadth and depth were elevated following two AZD1222 doses.

V gene TRBV19 combines with J gene TRBJ1-2; a possible D gene is TRBD1 (6 bases). The material sequenced was peripheral blood, taken 28 days after the second AZD1222 dose. The receptor comes from an adult who received the AZD1222 COVID-19 vaccine. For the CDR3, the DNA is TGTGCCAGTAGCCAAAGGTCAGGGGTTGGCTATGGCTACACCTTC. Translated: CASSQRSGVGYGYTF.